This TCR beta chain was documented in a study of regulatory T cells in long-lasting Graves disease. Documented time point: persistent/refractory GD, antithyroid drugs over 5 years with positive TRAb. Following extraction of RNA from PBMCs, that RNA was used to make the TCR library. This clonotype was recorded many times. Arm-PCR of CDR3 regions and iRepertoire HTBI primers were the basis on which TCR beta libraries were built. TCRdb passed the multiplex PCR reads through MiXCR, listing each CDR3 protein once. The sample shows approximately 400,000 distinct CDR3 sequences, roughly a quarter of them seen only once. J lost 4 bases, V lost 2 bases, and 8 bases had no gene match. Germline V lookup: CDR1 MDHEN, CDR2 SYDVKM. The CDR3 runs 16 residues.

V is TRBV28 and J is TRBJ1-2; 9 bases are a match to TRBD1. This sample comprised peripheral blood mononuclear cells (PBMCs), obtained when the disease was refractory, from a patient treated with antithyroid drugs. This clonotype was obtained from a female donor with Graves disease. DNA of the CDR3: TGTGCCAGCAGTTTAACAGGGGGCCTCTACCCCTATGGCTACACCTTC. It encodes CASSLTGGLYPYGYTF.